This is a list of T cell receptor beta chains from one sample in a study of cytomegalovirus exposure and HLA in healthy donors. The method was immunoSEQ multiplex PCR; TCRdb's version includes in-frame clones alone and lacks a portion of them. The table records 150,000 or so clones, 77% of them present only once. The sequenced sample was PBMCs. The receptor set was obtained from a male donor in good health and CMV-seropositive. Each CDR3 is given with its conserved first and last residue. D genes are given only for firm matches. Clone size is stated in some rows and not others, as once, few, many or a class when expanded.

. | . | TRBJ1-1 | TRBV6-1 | TGTGCCAGCAGTGAAGACGGGGGGTCGCGAGCTTTCTTT | CASSEDGGSRAFF
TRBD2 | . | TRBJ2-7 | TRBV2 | TGTGCCAGCAGTGGGGTTCGGCGGGGGACCTACGAGCAGTACTTC | CASSGVRRGTYEQYF
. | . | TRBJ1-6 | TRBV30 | TGTGCCTGGACCGCGGATTTTTCCAATTCACCCCTCCACTTT | CAWTADFSNSPLHF
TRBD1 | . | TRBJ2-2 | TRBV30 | TGTGCCTGGAGTGTAAAGGCGGGGACAGGGTTGACCGGGGAGCTGTTTTTT | CAWSVKAGTGLTGELFF
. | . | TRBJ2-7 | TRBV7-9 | TGTGCCAGCAGCTTAGGGGAGGAGGGATCCTACGAGCAGTACTTC | CASSLGEEGSYEQYF
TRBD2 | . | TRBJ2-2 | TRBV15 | TGTGCCACCAGCAGAGGGGACGGGGGGGCCGGCGGGGAGCTGTTTTTT | CATSRGDGGAGGELFF
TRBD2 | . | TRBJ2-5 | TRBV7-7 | TGTGCCAGCAGCTTTAGACTAGCGGACCAAGAGACCCAGTACTTC | CASSFRLADQETQYF
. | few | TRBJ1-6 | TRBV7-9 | TGTGCCAGCAGCTTAGAACAGCCCAATTCACCCCTCCACTTT | CASSLEQPNSPLHF
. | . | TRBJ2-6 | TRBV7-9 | TGTGCCAGCCCGCCAGGTTCTGGGGCCAACGGCCTGACTTTC | CASPPGSGANGLTF
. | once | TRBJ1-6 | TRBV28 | TGTGCCAGCAGTTCGCCAGGGCAGGGTGGAATGGATTCACCCCTCCACTTT | CASSSPGQGGMDSPLHF
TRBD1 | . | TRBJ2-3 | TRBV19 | TGTGCCAGTACTACAGGACAGGTACTAGATACGCAGTATTTT | CASTTGQVLDTQYF
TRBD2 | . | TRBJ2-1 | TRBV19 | TGTGCCAGTAGTATAGACTCCCTAGCGGGAGGGCCGGGAAATGAGCAGTTCTTC | CASSIDSLAGGPGNEQFF
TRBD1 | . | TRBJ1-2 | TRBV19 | TGTGCCAGTAGTATCGGGGACAGCTATGGCTACACCTTC | CASSIGDSYGYTF
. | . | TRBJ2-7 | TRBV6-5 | TGTGCCAGCAGTTACTCGGGCACGGGAGCTACCTACGAGCAGTACTTC | CASSYSGTGATYEQYF
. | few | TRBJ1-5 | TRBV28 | TGTGCCAGCGTAGGGGGTACGGGTCGCAATCAGCCCCAGCATTTT | CASVGGTGRNQPQHF
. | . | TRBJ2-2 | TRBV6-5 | TGTGCCAGCAGTTACTCATATGGGGAGCTGTTTTTT | CASSYSYGELFF
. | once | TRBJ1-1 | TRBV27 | TGTGCCAGCAGTTTATCGGTGAGGAACACTGAAGCTTTCTTT | CASSLSVRNTEAFF
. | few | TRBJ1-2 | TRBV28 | TGTGCCAGCAGTTTTCAGGGGACTAACTATGGCTACACCTTC | CASSFQGTNYGYTF